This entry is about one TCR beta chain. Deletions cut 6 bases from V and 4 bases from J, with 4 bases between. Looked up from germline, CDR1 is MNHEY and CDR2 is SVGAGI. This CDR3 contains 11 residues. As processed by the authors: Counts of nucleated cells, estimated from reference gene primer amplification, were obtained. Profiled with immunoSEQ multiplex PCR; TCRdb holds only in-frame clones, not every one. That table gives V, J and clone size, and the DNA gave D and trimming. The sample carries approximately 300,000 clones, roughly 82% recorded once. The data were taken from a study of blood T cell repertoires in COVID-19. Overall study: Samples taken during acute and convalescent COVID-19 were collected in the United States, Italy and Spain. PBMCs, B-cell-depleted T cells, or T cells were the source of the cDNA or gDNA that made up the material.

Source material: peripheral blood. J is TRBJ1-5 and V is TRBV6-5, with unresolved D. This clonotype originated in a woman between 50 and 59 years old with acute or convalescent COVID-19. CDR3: CASSGNQPQHF. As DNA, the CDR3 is TGTGCCAGCAGCGGGAATCAGCCCCAGCATTTT.